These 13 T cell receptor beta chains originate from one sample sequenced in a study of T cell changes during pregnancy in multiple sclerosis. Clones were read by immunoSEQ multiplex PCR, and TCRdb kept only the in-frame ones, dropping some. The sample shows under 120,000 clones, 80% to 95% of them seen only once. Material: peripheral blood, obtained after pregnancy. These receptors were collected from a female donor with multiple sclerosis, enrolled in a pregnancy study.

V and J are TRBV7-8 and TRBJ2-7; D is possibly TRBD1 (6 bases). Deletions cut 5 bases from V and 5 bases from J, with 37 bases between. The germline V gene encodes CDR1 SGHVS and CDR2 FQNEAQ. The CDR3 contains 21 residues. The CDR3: CASSAPPTGSISLLLYDEQYF. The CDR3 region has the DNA TGTGCCAGCAGCGCCCCCCCTACAGGGTCGATCTCGTTGCTTCTCTACGACGAGCAGTACTTC.

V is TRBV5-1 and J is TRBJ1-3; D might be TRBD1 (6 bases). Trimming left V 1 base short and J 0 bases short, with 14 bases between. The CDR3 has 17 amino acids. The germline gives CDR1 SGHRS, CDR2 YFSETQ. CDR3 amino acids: CASSLYLTGTSGNTIYF. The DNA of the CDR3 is TGCGCCAGCAGCTTGTACTTAACAGGGACCTCTGGAAACACCATATATTTT.

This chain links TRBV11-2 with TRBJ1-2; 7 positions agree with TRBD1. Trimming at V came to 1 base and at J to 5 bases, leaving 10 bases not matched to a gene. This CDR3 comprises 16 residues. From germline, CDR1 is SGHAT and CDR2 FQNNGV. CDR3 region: CASSLGTGPSPYGYTF. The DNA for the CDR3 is TGTGCCAGCAGCTTAGGGACAGGCCCTTCTCCTTATGGCTACACCTTC.

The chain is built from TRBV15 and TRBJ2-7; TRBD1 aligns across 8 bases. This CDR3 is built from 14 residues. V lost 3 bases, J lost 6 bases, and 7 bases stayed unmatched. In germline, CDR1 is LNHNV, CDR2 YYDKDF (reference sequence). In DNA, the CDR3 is TGTGCCACCAGCAGGGCAGGACAGGGCGGCGAGCAGTACTTC. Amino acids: CATSRAGQGGEQYF.

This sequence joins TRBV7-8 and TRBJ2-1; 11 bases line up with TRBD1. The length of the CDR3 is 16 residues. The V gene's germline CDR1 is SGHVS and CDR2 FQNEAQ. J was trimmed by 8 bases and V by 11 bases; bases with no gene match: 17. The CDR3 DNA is TGTGCCGGGGCGGCACCTCCGGGACAGGGGGGGGATGAGCAGTTCTTC. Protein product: CAGAAPPGQGGDEQFF.

DNA for the CDR3: TGTGCCAGCAGCACGGAACGGGGCGGGGAGCTGTTTTTT. This encodes CASSTERGGELFF. This chain links TRBV7-9 with TRBJ2-2; a possible D gene is TRBD2 (5 bases). V lost 5 bases to trimming and J lost 7 bases, with 11 bases between them. CDR3 length: 13 amino acids. Germline V CDR1 and CDR2: SEHNR, FQNEAQ (reference sequence).

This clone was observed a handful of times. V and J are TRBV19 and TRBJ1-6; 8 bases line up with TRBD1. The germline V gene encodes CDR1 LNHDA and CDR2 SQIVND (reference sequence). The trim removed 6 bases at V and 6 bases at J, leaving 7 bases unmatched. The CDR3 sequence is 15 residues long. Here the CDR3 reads CASSHRQGSNSPLHF. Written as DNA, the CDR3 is TGTGCCAGTAGCCATCGACAGGGGAGTAATTCACCCCTCCACTTT. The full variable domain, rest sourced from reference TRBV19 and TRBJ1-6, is DGGITQSPKYLFRKEGQNVTLSCEQNLNHDAMYWYRQDPGQGLRLIYYSQIVNDFQKGDIAEGYSVSREKKESFPLTVTSAQKNPTAFYLCASSHRQGSNSPLHFGNGTRLTVT.

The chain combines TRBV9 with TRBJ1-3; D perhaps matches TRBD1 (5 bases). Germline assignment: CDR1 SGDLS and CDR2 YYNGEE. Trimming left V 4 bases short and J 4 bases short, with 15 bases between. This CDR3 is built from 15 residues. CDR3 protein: CASSPRLGVGNTIYF. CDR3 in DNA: TGTGCCAGCAGCCCGAGGTTAGGGGTAGGAAACACCATATATTTT.

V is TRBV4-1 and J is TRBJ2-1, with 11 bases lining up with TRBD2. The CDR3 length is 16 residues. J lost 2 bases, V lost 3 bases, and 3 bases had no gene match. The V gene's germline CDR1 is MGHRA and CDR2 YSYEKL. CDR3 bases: TGCGCCAGCAGCCACATAGCGGGGGGGCCCTACAATGAGCAGTTCTTC. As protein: CASSHIAGGPYNEQFF.

CDR3 residues: CASSLGPYNEQFF. In DNA form, the CDR3 reads TGTGCCAGCAGCTTAGGGCCCTACAATGAGCAGTTCTTC. V usage is TRBV11-3 and J usage is TRBJ2-1, with D hard to call. The germline V gene encodes CDR1 SGHNT and CDR2 YENEEA. This CDR3 is built from 13 residues. V shed 1 base and J shed 2 bases, with 3 bases lying between them. Full variable domain (missing parts from reference TRBV11-3 and TRBJ2-1): EAGVVQSPRYKIIEKKQPVAFWCNPISGHNTLYWYLQNLGQGPELLIRYENEEAVDDSQLPKDRFSAERLKGVDSTLKIQPAELGDSAVYLCASSLGPYNEQFFGPGTRLTVL.

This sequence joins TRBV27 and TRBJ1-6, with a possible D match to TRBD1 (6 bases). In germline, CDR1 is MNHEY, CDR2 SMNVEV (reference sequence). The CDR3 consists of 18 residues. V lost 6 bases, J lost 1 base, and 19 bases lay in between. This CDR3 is CASSPVSWTDSYNSPLHF. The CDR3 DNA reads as TGTGCCAGCAGCCCTGTGTCCTGGACAGATTCCTATAATTCACCCCTCCACTTT.

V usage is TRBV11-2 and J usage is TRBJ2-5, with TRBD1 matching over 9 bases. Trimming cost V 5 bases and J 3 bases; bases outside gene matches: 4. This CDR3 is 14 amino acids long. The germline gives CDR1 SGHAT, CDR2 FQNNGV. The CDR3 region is CASSLTGGEETQYF. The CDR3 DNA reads TGTGCCAGCAGCCTTACAGGGGGCGAAGAGACCCAGTACTTC.

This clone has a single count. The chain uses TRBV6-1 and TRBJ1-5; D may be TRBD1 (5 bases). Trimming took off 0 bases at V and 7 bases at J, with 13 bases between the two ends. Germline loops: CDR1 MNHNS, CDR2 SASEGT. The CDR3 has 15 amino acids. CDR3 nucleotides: TGTGCCAGCAGTGAAGCGGGGGGATCGATCCAGCCCCAGCATTTT. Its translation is CASSEAGGSIQPQHF.